This is a list of T cell receptor beta chains from one sample in a study of beta chain features in type 1 diabetes. Sequenced by immunoSEQ multiplex PCR; TCRdb stores in-frame clones only, minus some. The sample comprises more than 350,000 clones, approximately 10% of which are singletons, and about 0.042% rests with the top ten. The sample taken for sequencing was naive CD4+ T cells from blood. These receptors were collected from a woman between 18 and 30 years old in good health. Both conserved end residues are part of each CDR3. Each record gives: clone size, V gene, D gene, J gene, CDR3 DNA, CDR3 protein. The D gene is left open where the match is weak. Not all rows give a size; the values are once, few, many and, for expanded clones, a class.

clone_size: few
v_call: TRBV19
d_call: TRBD2
j_call: TRBJ2-1
cdr3_nt: TGTGCCAGTAGTATCCCAGGGAGGGATGAGCAGTTCTTC
cdr3_aa: CASSIPGRDEQFF

clone_size: NA
v_call: TRBV5-6
d_call: NA
j_call: TRBJ2-4
cdr3_nt: TGTGCCAGCAGCTTGTGGACCTCAGGGGAGATAGCCAAAAACATTCAGTACTTC
cdr3_aa: CASSLWTSGEIAKNIQYF

clone_size: NA
v_call: TRBV4-1
d_call: NA
j_call: TRBJ2-3
cdr3_nt: TGCGCCAGCAGCCGGACCCGGGACCTTTACACAGATACGCAGTATTTT
cdr3_aa: CASSRTRDLYTDTQYF

clone_size: NA
v_call: TRBV14
d_call: NA
j_call: TRBJ1-4
cdr3_nt: TGTGCCAGCAGCCAAGAAGAGGGGCTTAATGAAAAACTGTTTTTT
cdr3_aa: CASSQEEGLNEKLFF

clone_size: NA
v_call: TRBV7-3
d_call: TRBD1
j_call: TRBJ2-1
cdr3_nt: TGTGCCAGCAGCCCCGGGACAGGGGGCCTGGGGGAGCAGTTCTTC
cdr3_aa: CASSPGTGGLGEQFF

clone_size: NA
v_call: TRBV6-6
d_call: NA
j_call: TRBJ1-5
cdr3_nt: TGTGCCAGCAGTTACATGGGGGCGAATCAGCCCCAGCATTTT
cdr3_aa: CASSYMGANQPQHF

clone_size: few
v_call: TRBV2
d_call: NA
j_call: TRBJ1-4
cdr3_nt: TGTGCCAGCGCACTGGATTATAATGAAAAACTGTTTTTT
cdr3_aa: CASALDYNEKLFF

clone_size: few
v_call: TRBV27
d_call: NA
j_call: TRBJ2-5
cdr3_nt: TGTGCCAGCAGTTTAGCACAGCGTCGGGAGACCCAGTACTTC
cdr3_aa: CASSLAQRRETQYF

clone_size: NA
v_call: TRBV7-9
d_call: TRBD1
j_call: TRBJ2-7
cdr3_nt: TGTGCCGCAGCCCGGGACAGCTCCTACGAGCAGTACTTC
cdr3_aa: CAAARDSSYEQYF

clone_size: NA
v_call: TRBV29-1
d_call: NA
j_call: TRBJ2-5
cdr3_nt: TGCAGCGTTGAGTCCCCTTCTAGTAGGGAGACCCAGTACTTC
cdr3_aa: CSVESPSSRETQYF

clone_size: few
v_call: TRBV4-3
d_call: NA
j_call: TRBJ2-1
cdr3_nt: TGCGCCAGCAGTCGGACCCGAGATTACAATGAGCAGTTCTTC
cdr3_aa: CASSRTRDYNEQFF

clone_size: NA
v_call: TRBV2
d_call: NA
j_call: TRBJ2-6
cdr3_nt: TGTGCCAGCCAGGGGTACTCTGGGGCCAACGTCCTGACTTTC
cdr3_aa: CASQGYSGANVLTF

clone_size: few
v_call: TRBV14
d_call: NA
j_call: TRBJ2-1
cdr3_nt: TGTGCCAGCAGCCAACAGACCAAGAGCTCCTACAATGAGCAGTTCTTC
cdr3_aa: CASSQQTKSSYNEQFF

clone_size: few
v_call: TRBV7-3
d_call: TRBD1
j_call: TRBJ2-2
cdr3_nt: TGTGCCAGCAGCTCCGGGACAGCGAACACCGGGGAGCTGTTTTTT
cdr3_aa: CASSSGTANTGELFF

clone_size: few
v_call: TRBV27
d_call: NA
j_call: TRBJ2-1
cdr3_nt: TGTGCCAGCAGCCAGACTACTGTTCACTTCAATGAGCAGTTCTTC
cdr3_aa: CASSQTTVHFNEQFF

clone_size: NA
v_call: TRBV5-4
d_call: NA
j_call: TRBJ1-1
cdr3_nt: TGTGCCAGCAGAGGGGGTAATGATCCAGAAGCTTTCTTT
cdr3_aa: CASRGGNDPEAFF

clone_size: NA
v_call: TRBV7-3
d_call: NA
j_call: TRBJ2-1
cdr3_nt: TGTGCCAGCAGCTTAACACTGGCAGGGGCGCACAATGAGCAGTTCTTC
cdr3_aa: CASSLTLAGAHNEQFF

clone_size: few
v_call: TRBV23-1
d_call: TRBD1
j_call: TRBJ2-1
cdr3_nt: TGCGCCAGCAGTCAATCGAGGGACAGGGGAGAACAACGCGGGGAGAGGTCCTACAATGAGCAGTTCTTC
cdr3_aa: CASSQSRDRGEQRGERSYNEQFF

clone_size: NA
v_call: TRBV7-2
d_call: NA
j_call: TRBJ1-6
cdr3_nt: TGTGCCAGCAGCTTAGGGGTAAAGTCTTTACCCCTCCACTTT
cdr3_aa: CASSLGVKSLPLHF

clone_size: few
v_call: TRBV18
d_call: TRBD2
j_call: TRBJ2-5
cdr3_nt: TGTGCCAGCTCAGCAATAGCGGGAGAGACCCAGTACTTC
cdr3_aa: CASSAIAGETQYF

clone_size: few
v_call: TRBV19
d_call: NA
j_call: TRBJ2-1
cdr3_nt: TGTGCCAGTAGTAAGGCAGGGCGAAATGAGCAGTTCTTC
cdr3_aa: CASSKAGRNEQFF

clone_size: NA
v_call: TRBV5-1
d_call: NA
j_call: TRBJ2-3
cdr3_nt: TGCGCCAGCAGCTTAGAGACAGCTAGCACAGATACGCAGTATTTT
cdr3_aa: CASSLETASTDTQYF

clone_size: NA
v_call: TRBV5-1
d_call: TRBD1
j_call: TRBJ1-1
cdr3_nt: TGCGCCAGCAGCCCCGGGACAGGGGGCGCGGTGGATCGGGCTTTCTTT
cdr3_aa: CASSPGTGGAVDRAFF

clone_size: NA
v_call: TRBV7-9
d_call: NA
j_call: TRBJ2-3
cdr3_nt: TGTGCCAGCAGCGGGGATATTGATACGCAGTATTTT
cdr3_aa: CASSGDIDTQYF

clone_size: few
v_call: TRBV21-1
d_call: NA
j_call: TRBJ2-6
cdr3_nt: TGTGCCAGCAGCAAAGAGGAGGTTGGGGCCAACGTCCTGACTTTC
cdr3_aa: CASSKEEVGANVLTF

clone_size: NA
v_call: TRBV19
d_call: NA
j_call: TRBJ2-7
cdr3_nt: TGTGCCAGTAGCTACGTCAATTCCGAGCAGTACTTC
cdr3_aa: CASSYVNSEQYF

clone_size: NA
v_call: TRBV6-5
d_call: NA
j_call: TRBJ2-7
cdr3_nt: TGTGCCAGCAGTTACACCGACATCGAGTACTTC
cdr3_aa: CASSYTDIEYF

clone_size: few
v_call: TRBV9
d_call: NA
j_call: TRBJ2-3
cdr3_nt: TGTGCCAGCAGCGTAGGTAACGGGAGAGGCGTTACGCAGTATTTT
cdr3_aa: CASSVGNGRGVTQYF

clone_size: NA
v_call: TRBV14
d_call: NA
j_call: TRBJ2-3
cdr3_nt: TGTGCCAGCAGCCAAGGCGTCCTCTGGGGACCAGATACGCAGTATTTT
cdr3_aa: CASSQGVLWGPDTQYF

clone_size: NA
v_call: TRBV5-4
d_call: TRBD2
j_call: TRBJ2-5
cdr3_nt: TGTGCCAGCAGCTCCGGACTAGGCGACCAAGAGACCCAGTACTTC
cdr3_aa: CASSSGLGDQETQYF

clone_size: NA
v_call: TRBV9
d_call: TRBD2
j_call: TRBJ2-3
cdr3_nt: TGTGCCAGCAGCGTAGGAGCTAGCGGGTACACAGATACGCAGTATTTT
cdr3_aa: CASSVGASGYTDTQYF

clone_size: few
v_call: TRBV28
d_call: TRBD1
j_call: TRBJ1-4
cdr3_nt: TGTGCCAGCAGTTTGTCAGGACAGGGGAGGGTAAAACTGTTTTTT
cdr3_aa: CASSLSGQGRVKLFF

clone_size: NA
v_call: TRBV4-1
d_call: NA
j_call: TRBJ2-3
cdr3_nt: TGCGCCAGCAGTAGACAGGCCACAGATACGCAGTATTTT
cdr3_aa: CASSRQATDTQYF

clone_size: NA
v_call: TRBV20-1
d_call: NA
j_call: TRBJ2-3
cdr3_nt: TGCAGTGCTAAGGGTCCAGATACGCAGTATTTT
cdr3_aa: CSAKGPDTQYF

clone_size: NA
v_call: TRBV30
d_call: NA
j_call: TRBJ1-4
cdr3_nt: TGTGCCTGGCAGGGGCAAGTACAGGAAAAACTGTTTTTT
cdr3_aa: CAWQGQVQEKLFF